This entry lists 20 T cell receptor beta chains sequenced from one sample in a study of CDR3 diversity in severe acne. TCRdb called the PCR reads again in MiXCR, with one record for every CDR3 protein. The sample consists of some 90,000 distinct CDR3 sequences, around 50% of them appearing once. The sample comprised blood. The receptors here all came from a male donor in good health, serving as a control.

This chain connects TRBV5-6 to TRBJ2-5; 7 bases agree with TRBD2. CDR1 SGHDT and CDR2 YYEEEE come from the germline V gene. J gave up 1 base and V 7 bases, and 13 bases lay outside the gene matches. The CDR3 is 16 amino acids. CDR3 sequence reads: CASGGGVGLVQETQYF. The CDR3 nucleotides are TGTGCCAGCGGGGGGGGTGTTGGACTAGTCCAAGAGACCCAGTACTTC.

As concerns this clonotype: Because the CDR3 is missing its conserved closing phenylalanine or tryptophan, this is likely a read error. The limits of the CDR3 on the DNA are not certain, so only TCRdb's listed CDR3 is given. V usage is TRBV20-1 and J usage is TRBJ2-7; the D segment call TRBD1 is taken from the table without a DNA check. A total of 17 residues make up the CDR3, ends included. Germline lookup yields CDR1 DFQATT and CDR2 SNEGSKA (reference sequence). The CDR3 loop is CSARPGQPAGLEIEQGG.

This clonotype was seen a few times. The gene calls are TRBV6-5 and TRBJ1-2, with D hard to call. This CDR3 is 16 amino acids long. Germline loops: CDR1 MNHEY, CDR2 SVGAGI. V was trimmed by 0 bases and J by 0 bases, leaving 11 bases between them. CDR3 DNA sequence: TGTGCCAGCAGTTACTCGAACAGTGGGCCTAACTATGGCTACACCTTC. Translating it yields CASSYSNSGPNYGYTF.

The CDR3 DNA reads as TGTGCCACCAGTGAGGGTCAGTTCGGCTATGGCTACACCTTC. This translates into CATSEGQFGYGYTF. V gene TRBV24-1 combines with J gene TRBJ1-2; D remains unclear. The germline V gene has CDR1 KGHDR and CDR2 SFDVKD. CDR3 size: 14 residues. Trimming took off 4 bases at V and 4 bases at J, with 12 bases between the two ends.

This clonotype was seen a single time. Its ends do not fully match the called genes, so a read error is possible. The chain joins TRBV20-1 to TRBJ2-7; unclear D gene. This CDR3 contains 13 residues. Germline values: CDR1 DFQATT, CDR2 SNEGSKA (reference sequence). As DNA, the CDR3 is TGCAGCACTAACGTGGCGAACTCCTACGAGCAGTACTTT. It yields the protein CSTNVANSYEQYF.

A word on this clonotype: An end of the junction differs from the germline gene, which may be a read error. This chain links TRBV7-7 with TRBJ2-7, with D possibly called TRBD1 or TRBD2 (5 bases each). CDR1 is SSHAT, CDR2 FNYEAQ, per germline (reference sequence). The CDR3 runs to 15 residues. Written as DNA, the CDR3 is TGTGCTAGCAGCCAAGAGAGGGGAGTAGGGTACGAGCAGTACTTC. Its translation is CASSQERGVGYEQYF.

This clonotype occurred many times. Written as DNA, the CDR3 is TGTGCCAGCAGCGTACTCTTAGCGGGACGGGACACAGATACGCAGTATTTT. Translating it yields CASSVLLAGRDTDTQYF. The V and J genes are TRBV11-2 and TRBJ2-3, with 8 bases lining up with TRBD2. CDR3 length: 17 amino acids. The germline CDR1 and CDR2 sequences are SGHAT and FQNNGV. Trimming cost V 5 bases and J 2 bases; bases outside gene matches: 12.

The sample holds one count of this clonotype. The chain couples TRBV29-1 to TRBJ2-1; maybe TRBD1 (6 bases). V was shortened by 4 bases and J by 8 bases, with 15 bases between the two germline ends. CDR1 is SQVTM, CDR2 ANQGSEA, per germline. The CDR3 length is 13 residues. CDR3 sequence (DNA): TGCAGCGTTGGGGCAGGGGCGCAAGATGAGCAGTTCTTC. It encodes CSVGAGAQDEQFF.

In its sample, this clonotype is medium-sized. V usage is TRBV7-9 and J usage is TRBJ1-5, with D unresolved. Looked up from germline, CDR1 is SEHNR and CDR2 is FQNEAQ (reference sequence). CDR3 length equals 12 residues. V was shortened by 5 bases and J by 7 bases, with 9 bases between the two germline ends. CDR3 nucleotides: TGTGCCAGCAGCCGGGAGGGACAGCCCCAGCATTTT. Encoded protein: CASSREGQPQHF.

The rearrangement links TRBV7-9 to TRBJ2-7; D possibly corresponds to TRBD2 (5 bases). The J call may be incorrect, as the DNA end agrees better with TRBJ2-1. Germline-derived CDR1 and CDR2 are SEHNR and FQNEAQ (reference sequence). The CDR3 is 15 residues long. The CDR3 region is CASSPGLSSYNEQFF. The CDR3 region has the DNA TGTGCCAGCAGCCCGGGGTTAAGCTCCTACAATGAGCAGTTCTTC.

The V gene is TRBV7-2, the J gene TRBJ1-1; D remains ambiguous. The CDR3 has 9 amino acids. Trimming shortened V by 1 base and J by 9 bases, and 0 bases separated the two germline ends. The germline CDR1 and CDR2 sequences are SGHTA and FQGNSA. CDR3 coding DNA: TGTGCCAGCAGCTTAGAAGCTTTCTTT. It yields the protein CASSLEAFF.

This rearrangement joins TRBV5-1 to TRBJ1-2; 7 positions match TRBD1. The V and J ends lost 5 bases and 2 bases, in that order; junction bases with no gene match: 3. The length of the CDR3 is 13 residues. Germline-derived CDR1 and CDR2 are SGHRS and YFSETQ. The CDR3 spells CASSTTGNYGYTF. The CDR3 coding sequence is TGCGCCAGCAGTACGACAGGGAACTATGGCTACACCTTC.

By share, this clonotype ranks as medium-sized. This sequence joins TRBV5-1 and TRBJ2-3, with D unresolved. Germline CDR1 and CDR2: SGHRS and YFSETQ. V was cut by 0 bases and J by 4 bases, with 21 bases left in between. This CDR3 is built from 18 residues. The CDR3 DNA is TGCGCCAGCAGCTTGGTGCCTCGAGAGGTTAGCAGCCCAGATACGCAGTATTTT. Its protein product is CASSLVPREVSSPDTQYF. Drawing the rest from reference TRBV5-1 and TRBJ2-3, the complete variable domain is KAGVTQTPRYLIKTRGQQVTLSCSPISGHRSVSWYQQTPGQGLQFLFEYFSETQRNKGNFPGRFSGRQFSNSRSEMNVSTLELGDSALYLCASSLVPREVSSPDTQYFGPGTRLTVL.

V usage is TRBV7-2 and J usage is TRBJ2-2, with 7 bases matching TRBD1. J was trimmed by 6 bases and V by 2 bases; bases with no gene match: 6. Germline CDR1 reads SGHTA; CDR2 reads FQGNSA. The CDR3 runs to 15 residues. The CDR3 region is CASSLQQGLAGELFF. The CDR3 DNA reads TGTGCCAGCAGCTTACAACAGGGGCTCGCCGGGGAGCTGTTTTTT.

The chain links TRBV7-9 to TRBJ1-1, with D possibly TRBD1 on 5 matching bases. The V and J ends lost 3 bases and 1 base respectively, with 12 bases between them. CDR1 is SEHNR and CDR2 is FQNEAQ in the germline V gene (reference sequence). CDR3 length: 15 amino acids. CDR3 amino acids: CASSLAGQGNTEAFF. The DNA of the CDR3 is TGTGCCAGCAGCTTGGCGGGGCAGGGGAACACTGAAGCTTTCTTT.

This clonotype is classed as medium-sized. The J gene is TRBJ1-6, the V gene TRBV9, with D maybe TRBD1 (6 bases). Per germline, CDR1 SGDLS and CDR2 YYNGEE. CDR3 length: 16 amino acids. V dropped 5 bases and J dropped 6 bases, with 18 bases sitting between them. The CDR3, as DNA: TGTGCCAGCAGGTCCGGGCTACAGGGCGGTAATTCACCCCTCCACTTT. Its translation: CASRSGLQGGNSPLHF.

This chain uses TRBV15 with TRBJ2-2, with a possible D match to TRBD2 (6 bases). Germline V gives CDR1 LNHNV, CDR2 YYDKDF (reference sequence). The CDR3 is 16 amino acids. V gave up 1 base and J gave up 1 base, with 10 bases separating them. This CDR3 reads CATSRAGRGNTGELFF. The CDR3 region has the DNA TGTGCCACCAGCAGAGCCGGGCGGGGGAACACCGGGGAGCTGTTTTTT.

The chain is built from TRBV11-2 and TRBJ2-7; 7 nucleotides match TRBD2. CDR1 is SGHAT, CDR2 FQNNGV, per germline. J lost 2 bases, V lost 0 bases, and 7 bases had no gene match. This CDR3 has 16 residues. This chain's CDR3 is CASSLDGREWAYEQYF. The CDR3 bases are TGTGCCAGCAGCTTAGATGGGCGGGAGTGGGCCTACGAGCAGTACTTC.

This clonotype came up once. The chain uses TRBV2 and TRBJ2-7; the D call may be TRBD1 or TRBD2 (6 bases each). Germline V gene data show CDR1 as SNHLY and CDR2 as FYNNEI. The V end lost 6 bases, the J end lost 7 bases, and 19 bases lay between the germline ends. The CDR3 has 14 amino acids. Here the CDR3 reads CASSRGRTYNEQYF. Written as DNA, the CDR3 is TGTGCCAGCAGCCGGGGGCGGACCTACAATGAGCAGTACTTC.

The chain uses TRBV14 and TRBJ1-4; tentatively, D is TRBD1 (5 bases). V lost 5 bases and J lost 8, with 15 bases in between. The CDR3 has 14 residues. From germline, CDR1 is SGHDN and CDR2 FVKESK. In DNA, the CDR3 is TGTGCCAGCAGCACCGGGACGGAGCGAGAAAAACTGTTTTTT. Residues: CASSTGTEREKLFF.